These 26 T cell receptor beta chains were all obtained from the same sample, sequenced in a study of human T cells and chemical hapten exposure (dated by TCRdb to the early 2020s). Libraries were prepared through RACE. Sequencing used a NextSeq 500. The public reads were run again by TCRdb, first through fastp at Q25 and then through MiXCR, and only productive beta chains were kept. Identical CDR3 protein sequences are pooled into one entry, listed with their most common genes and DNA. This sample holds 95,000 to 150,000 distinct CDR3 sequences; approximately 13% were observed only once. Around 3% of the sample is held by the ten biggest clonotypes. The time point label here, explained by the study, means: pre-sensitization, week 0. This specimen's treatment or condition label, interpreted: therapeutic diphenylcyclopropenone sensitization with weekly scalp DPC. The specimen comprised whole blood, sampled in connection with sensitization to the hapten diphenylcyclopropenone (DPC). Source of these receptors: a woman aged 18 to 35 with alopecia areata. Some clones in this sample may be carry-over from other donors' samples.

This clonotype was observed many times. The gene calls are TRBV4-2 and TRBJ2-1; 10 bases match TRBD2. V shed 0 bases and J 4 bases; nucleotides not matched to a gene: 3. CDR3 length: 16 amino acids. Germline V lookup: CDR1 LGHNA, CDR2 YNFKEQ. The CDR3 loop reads CASSQDSGGFYNEQFF. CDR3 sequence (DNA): TGTGCCAGCAGCCAAGATAGCGGGGGGTTTTACAATGAGCAGTTCTTC.

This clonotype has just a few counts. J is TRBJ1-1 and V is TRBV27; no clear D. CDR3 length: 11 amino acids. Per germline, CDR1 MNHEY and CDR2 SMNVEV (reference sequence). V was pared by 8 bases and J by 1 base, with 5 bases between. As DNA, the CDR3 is TGTGCCAGCCACCAGAACACTGAAGCTTTCTTT. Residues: CASHQNTEAFF.

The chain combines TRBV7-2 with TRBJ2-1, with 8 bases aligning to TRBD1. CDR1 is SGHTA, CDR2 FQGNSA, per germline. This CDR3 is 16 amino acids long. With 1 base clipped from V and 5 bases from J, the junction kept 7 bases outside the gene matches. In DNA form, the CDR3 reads TGTGCCAGCAGCTTAGGTGGCAGGGGGCGGAACAATGAGCAGTTCTTC. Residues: CASSLGGRGRNNEQFF.

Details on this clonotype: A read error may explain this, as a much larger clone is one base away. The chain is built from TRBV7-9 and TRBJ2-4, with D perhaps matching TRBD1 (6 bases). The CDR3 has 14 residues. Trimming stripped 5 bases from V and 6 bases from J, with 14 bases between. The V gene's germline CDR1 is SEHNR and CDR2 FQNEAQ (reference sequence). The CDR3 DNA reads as TGTGCCAGCAGCCCAGGGGATCGGTCAAACATTCAGTACTTC. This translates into CASSPGDRSNIQYF.

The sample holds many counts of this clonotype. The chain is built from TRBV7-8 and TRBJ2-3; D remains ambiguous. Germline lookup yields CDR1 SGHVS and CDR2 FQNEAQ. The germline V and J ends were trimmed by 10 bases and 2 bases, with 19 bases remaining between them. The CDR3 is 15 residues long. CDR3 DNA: TGTGCCATCGAGCTTTGGCTACCCGACACAGATACGCAGTATTTT. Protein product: CAIELWLPDTDTQYF.

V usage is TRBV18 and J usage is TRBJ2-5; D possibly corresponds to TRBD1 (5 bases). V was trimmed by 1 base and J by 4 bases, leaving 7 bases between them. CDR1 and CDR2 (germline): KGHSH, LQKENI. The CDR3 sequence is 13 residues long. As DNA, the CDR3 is TGTGCCAGCTCACCACGGGGCGGAGAGACCCAGTACTTC. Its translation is CASSPRGGETQYF.

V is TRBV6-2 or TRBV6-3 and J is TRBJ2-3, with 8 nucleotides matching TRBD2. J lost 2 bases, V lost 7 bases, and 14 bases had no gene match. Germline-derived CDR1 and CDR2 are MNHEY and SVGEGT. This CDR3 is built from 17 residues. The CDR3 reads CASKPALERGPTDTQYF. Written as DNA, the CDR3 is TGTGCCAGCAAACCCGCTTTGGAGCGGGGGCCCACAGATACGCAGTATTTT.

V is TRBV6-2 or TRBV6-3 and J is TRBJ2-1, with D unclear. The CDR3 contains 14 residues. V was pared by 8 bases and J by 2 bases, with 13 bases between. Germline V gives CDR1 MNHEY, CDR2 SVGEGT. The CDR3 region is CASSRTFTYNEQFF. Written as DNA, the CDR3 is TGTGCCAGCTCCCGAACGTTTACCTACAATGAGCAGTTCTTC.

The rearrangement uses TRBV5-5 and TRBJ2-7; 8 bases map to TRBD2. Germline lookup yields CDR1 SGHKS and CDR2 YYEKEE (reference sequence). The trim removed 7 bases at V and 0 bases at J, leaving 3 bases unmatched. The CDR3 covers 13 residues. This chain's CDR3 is CASLGRGSYEQYF. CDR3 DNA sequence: TGTGCCAGCCTCGGGAGGGGCTCCTACGAGCAGTACTTC.

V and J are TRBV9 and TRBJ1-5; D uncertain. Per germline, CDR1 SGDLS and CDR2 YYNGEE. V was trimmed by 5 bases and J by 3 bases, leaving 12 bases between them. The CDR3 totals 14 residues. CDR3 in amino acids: CASSRDGVNQPQHF. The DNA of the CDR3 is TGTGCCAGCAGTCGAGACGGAGTCAATCAGCCCCAGCATTTT.

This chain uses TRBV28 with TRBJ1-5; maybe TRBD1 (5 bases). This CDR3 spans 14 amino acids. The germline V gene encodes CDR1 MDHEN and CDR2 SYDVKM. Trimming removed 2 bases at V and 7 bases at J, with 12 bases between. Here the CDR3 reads CASSLTGGRQPQHF. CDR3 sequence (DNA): TGTGCCAGCAGTTTAACAGGTGGCAGGCAGCCCCAGCATTTT. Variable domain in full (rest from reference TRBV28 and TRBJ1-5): DVKVTQSSRYLVKRTGEKVFLECVQDMDHENMFWYRQDPGLGLRLIYFSYDVKMKEKGDIPEGYSVSREKKERFSLILESASTNQTSMYLCASSLTGGRQPQHFGDGTRLSIL.

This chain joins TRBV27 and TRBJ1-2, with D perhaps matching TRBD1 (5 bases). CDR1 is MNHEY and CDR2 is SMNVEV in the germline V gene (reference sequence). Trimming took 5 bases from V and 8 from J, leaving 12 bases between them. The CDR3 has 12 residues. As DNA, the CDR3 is TGTGCCAGCAGTCCGGGGGGTCCGGGCTACACCTTC. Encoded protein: CASSPGGPGYTF.

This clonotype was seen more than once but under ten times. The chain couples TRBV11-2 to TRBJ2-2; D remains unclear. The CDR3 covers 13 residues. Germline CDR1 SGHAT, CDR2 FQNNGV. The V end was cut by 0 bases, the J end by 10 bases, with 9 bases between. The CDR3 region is CASSLEHKLELFF. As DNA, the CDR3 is TGTGCCAGCAGCTTAGAACACAAGTTGGAGCTGTTTTTT.

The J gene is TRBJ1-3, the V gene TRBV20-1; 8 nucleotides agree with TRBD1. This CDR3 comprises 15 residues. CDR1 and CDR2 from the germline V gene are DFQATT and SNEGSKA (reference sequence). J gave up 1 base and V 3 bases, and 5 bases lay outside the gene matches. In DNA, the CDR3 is TGCAGTGCTAGCCGCGGGACAGGATCTGGAAACACCATATATTTT. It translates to CSASRGTGSGNTIYF.

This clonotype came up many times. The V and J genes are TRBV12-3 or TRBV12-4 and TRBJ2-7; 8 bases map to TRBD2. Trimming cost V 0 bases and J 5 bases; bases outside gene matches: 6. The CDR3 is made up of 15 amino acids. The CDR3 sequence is CASSLARGGAHEQYF. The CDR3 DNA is TGTGCCAGCAGTTTAGCCCGGGGGGGGGCCCACGAGCAGTACTTC.

The CDR3 is CSGGTGAVTDTQYF. The CDR3 coding sequence is TGCAGCGGCGGGACGGGGGCGGTCACAGATACGCAGTATTTT. This sequence joins TRBV29-1 and TRBJ2-3; D may match TRBD1 or TRBD2 (6 bases each). Trimming pared 7 bases from V and 2 bases from J, leaving 16 bases between. This CDR3 region has 14 residues. Germline lookup yields CDR1 SQVTM and CDR2 ANQGSEA.

CDR3 residues: CASSTSVSYNEQFF. The DNA for the CDR3 is TGTGCCAGCAGTACTAGCGTCTCCTACAATGAGCAGTTCTTC. This sequence joins TRBV6-6 and TRBJ2-1; the match to TRBD2 covers 7 bases. Unmatched junction bases numbered 1, after V lost 5 bases and J lost 0 bases. The CDR3 is 14 residues long. The germline V gene encodes CDR1 MNHNY and CDR2 SVGAGI (reference sequence).

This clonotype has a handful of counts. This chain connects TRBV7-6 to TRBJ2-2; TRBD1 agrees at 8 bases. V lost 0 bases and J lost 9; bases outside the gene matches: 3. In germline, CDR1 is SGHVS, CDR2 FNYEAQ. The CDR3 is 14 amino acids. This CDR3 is CASSLAGQGRELFF. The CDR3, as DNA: TGTGCCAGCAGCTTAGCAGGACAGGGCCGGGAGCTGTTTTTT.

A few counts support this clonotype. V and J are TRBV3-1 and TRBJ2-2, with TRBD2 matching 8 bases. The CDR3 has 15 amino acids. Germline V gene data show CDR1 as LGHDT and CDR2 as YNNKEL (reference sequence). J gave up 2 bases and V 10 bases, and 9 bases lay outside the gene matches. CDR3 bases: TGTGCCACCTCGGGCCTAGCGGGTAACACCGGGGAGCTGTTTTTT. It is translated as CATSGLAGNTGELFF.

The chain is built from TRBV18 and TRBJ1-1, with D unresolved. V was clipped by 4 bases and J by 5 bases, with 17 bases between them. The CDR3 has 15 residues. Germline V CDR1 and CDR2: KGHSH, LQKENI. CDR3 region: CASSQGWGGRTEAFF. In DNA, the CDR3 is TGTGCCAGCTCACAAGGATGGGGAGGGAGGACTGAAGCTTTCTTT.

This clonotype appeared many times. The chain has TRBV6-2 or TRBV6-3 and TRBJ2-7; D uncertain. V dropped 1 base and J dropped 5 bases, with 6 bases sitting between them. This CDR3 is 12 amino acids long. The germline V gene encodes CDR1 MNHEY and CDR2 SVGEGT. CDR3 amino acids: CASSYLEDEQYF. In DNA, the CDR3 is TGTGCCAGCAGTTACTTAGAGGACGAGCAGTACTTC.

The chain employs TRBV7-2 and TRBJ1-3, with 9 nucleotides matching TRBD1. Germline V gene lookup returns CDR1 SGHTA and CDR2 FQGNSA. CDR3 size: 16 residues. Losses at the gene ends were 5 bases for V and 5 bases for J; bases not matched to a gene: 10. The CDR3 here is CASSPGTGRRRNTIYF. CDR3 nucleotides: TGTGCCAGCAGCCCCGGGACAGGGAGGAGGAGAAACACCATATATTTT. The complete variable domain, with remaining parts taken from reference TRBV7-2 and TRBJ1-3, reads GAGVSQSPSNKVTEKGKDVELRCDPISGHTALYWYRQSLGQGLEFLIYFQGNSAPDKSGLPSDRFSAERTGGSVSTLTIQRTQQEDSAVYLCASSPGTGRRRNTIYFGEGSWLTVV.

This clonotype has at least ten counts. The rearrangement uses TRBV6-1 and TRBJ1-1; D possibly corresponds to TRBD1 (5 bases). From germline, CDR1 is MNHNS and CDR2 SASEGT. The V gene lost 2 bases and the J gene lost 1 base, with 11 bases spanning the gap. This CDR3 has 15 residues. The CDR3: CASSEPGLPNTEAFF. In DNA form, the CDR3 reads TGTGCCAGCAGTGAACCGGGACTGCCGAACACTGAAGCTTTCTTT.

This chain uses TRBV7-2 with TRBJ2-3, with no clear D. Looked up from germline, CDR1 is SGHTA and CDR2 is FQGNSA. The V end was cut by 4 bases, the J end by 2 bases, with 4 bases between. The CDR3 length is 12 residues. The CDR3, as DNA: TGTGCCAGCAGCTATTACACAGATACGCAGTATTTT. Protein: CASSYYTDTQYF.

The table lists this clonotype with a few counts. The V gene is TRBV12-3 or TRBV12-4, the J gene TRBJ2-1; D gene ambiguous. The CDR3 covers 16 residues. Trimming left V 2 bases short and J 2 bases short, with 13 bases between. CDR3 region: CASSLRRVTPYNEQFF. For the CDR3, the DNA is TGTGCCAGCAGTTTACGACGGGTGACCCCCTACAATGAGCAGTTCTTC.

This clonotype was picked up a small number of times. CDR3: CASSSSGGPYEQYF. CDR3 bases: TGTGCCAGCAGTAGTAGCGGGGGACCCTACGAGCAGTACTTC. The chain uses TRBV27 and TRBJ2-7; the match to TRBD2 covers 9 bases. With V trimmed by 5 bases and J by 2 bases, 4 bases remained unmatched. Germline CDR1 and CDR2: MNHEY and SMNVEV (reference sequence). This CDR3 is 14 amino acids long.